The following is a T cell receptor beta chain sequence with its context. This clone's antigen is unknown. Per-base quality was not reported, and no clone a single base away is much larger than it. This sample stems from a study of technical replicates of blood from a few donors (TCRdb year 2017). Measured from the cysteine to the phenylalanine, the CDR3 is 16 residues long. Left in the record is the CDR3 DNA by itself, 48 bases read in frame from the first base. From a lookup of the germline V gene, CDR1 and CDR2 are SGHVS and FNYEAQ. Trimming takes 2 bases off V and 8 bases off J; junction bases not matched to a gene: 9. The library was made by the immunoSEQ multiplex PCR assay. Not all clones reach the TCRdb copy of this immuneACCESS table, which keeps in-frame sequences only. Checked studies attribute under half of the gap to unresolved V genes and leave the rest unexplained. The sample table lists around 67,000 clones, around nine tenths of them with a count of one. The leading ten clones occupy approximately 0.39% of the sample.

The TCR was taken from a human donor in good health. This receptor chain uses TRBV7-6 and TRBJ2-1; TRBD1 matches 10 bases in the middle. The material sequenced was T cells isolated from PBMCs. The DNA is as follows: TGTGCCAGCAGCTTATCCGGGACAGGGGTGGGCGATGAGCAGTTCTTC. Its translation reads: CASSLSGTGVGDEQFF.